Each of the 30 T cell receptor beta chains below was sequenced from the same sample in a study of blood T cell repertoires in COVID-19. Using immunoSEQ multiplex PCR, the repertoire was profiled, and TCRdb retains in-frame clones only, with some absent. This sample has around 100,000 clones, with nearly 90% found just once. The sequenced sample consisted of peripheral blood. These receptors were obtained from a woman in her 70s who had recovered from COVID-19.

This chain joins TRBV7-7 and TRBJ2-3; 8 bases are shared with TRBD2. V lost 7 bases to trimming and J lost 1 base; unmatched junction nucleotides: 7. The germline V gene encodes CDR1 SSHAT and CDR2 FNYEAQ (reference sequence). The CDR3 contains 15 residues. DNA for the CDR3: TGTGCCAGCATTGGCGGGAGGTCCCGCACAGATACGCAGTATTTT. Translation gives CASIGGRSRTDTQYF.

The rearrangement uses TRBV7-9 and TRBJ2-7, with D unresolved. V was trimmed by 0 bases and J by 11 bases, leaving 20 bases between them. Germline V lookup: CDR1 SEHNR, CDR2 FQNEAQ (reference sequence). The CDR3 spans 15 residues. The DNA of the CDR3 is TGTGCCAGCAGCTTAGCGCTAGGCCTACCTTCGATGAAGTACTTC. This encodes CASSLALGLPSMKYF. Variable domain in full (rest from reference TRBV7-9 and TRBJ2-7): DTGVSQNPRHKITKRGQNVTFRCDPISEHNRLYWYRQTLGQGPEFLTYFQNEAQLEKSRLLSDRFSAERPKGSFSTLEIQRTEQGDSAMYLCASSLALGLPSMKYFGPGTRLTVT.

The rearrangement joins TRBV7-3 to TRBJ2-1; TRBD1 matches 11 bases. The CDR3 has 14 residues. Germline lookup yields CDR1 SGHTA and CDR2 FQGTGA. The trim removed 5 bases at V and 7 bases at J, leaving 4 bases unmatched. CDR3 region: CASSGQGARNEQFF. The DNA of the CDR3 is TGTGCCAGCAGCGGACAGGGGGCGCGGAATGAGCAGTTCTTC.

The chain employs TRBV3-1 (or the pseudogene TRBV3-2) and TRBJ2-1; D is unresolved. The CDR3 loop spans 15 amino acids. Germline V gene data show CDR1 as LGHDT and CDR2 as YNNKEL (reference sequence). Deletions cut 7 bases from V and 7 bases from J, with 20 bases between. DNA for the CDR3: TGTGCCAGCATCTGTGGGCCAGAGTACTGGAATGAGCAGTTCTTC. Encoded protein: CASICGPEYWNEQFF.

This rearrangement joins TRBV7-3 to TRBJ1-1; 7 nucleotides agree with TRBD1. The ends lost 5 bases at V and 5 bases at J; junction bases unmatched: 11. This CDR3 spans 15 amino acids. Germline loops: CDR1 SGHTA, CDR2 FQGTGA. The CDR3 bases are TGTGCCAGCAGCCCACACGCGGCGGGACAGACTGAAGCTTTCTTT. This translates into CASSPHAAGQTEAFF.

This clone was counted once. The V call is TRBV28, the J call TRBJ2-1; 13 nucleotides line up with TRBD2. The germline V gene encodes CDR1 MDHEN and CDR2 SYDVKM. The CDR3 is 17 amino acids. The ends lost 6 bases at V and 6 bases at J; junction bases unmatched: 11. The CDR3 DNA sequence: TGTGCCAGCAGCCAGAGGCTGGGACTAGCGGGAACCAATGAGCAGTTCTTC. Amino acids: CASSQRLGLAGTNEQFF.

The chain recombines TRBV19 with TRBJ2-2; D is undetermined. The CDR3 consists of 14 residues. The germline V gene has CDR1 LNHDA and CDR2 SQIVND (reference sequence). V was shortened by 5 bases and J by 2 bases, with 9 bases between the two germline ends. CDR3 protein: CASSPQYNTGELFF. For the CDR3, the DNA is TGTGCCAGTAGTCCGCAGTACAACACCGGGGAGCTGTTTTTT.

The rearrangement joins TRBV7-9 to TRBJ1-4; tentatively, D is TRBD1 (5 bases). The germline CDR1 and CDR2 sequences are SEHNR and FQNEAQ (reference sequence). The V end lost 1 base, the J end lost 4 bases, and 10 bases lay between the germline ends. CDR3 size: 15 residues. This CDR3 reads CASSLGDSFNEKLFF. The CDR3 coding sequence is TGTGCCAGCAGCTTAGGTGACAGCTTTAATGAAAAACTGTTTTTT.

This clone is a singleton in its sample. The chain has TRBV6-2 or TRBV6-3 and TRBJ2-7; D is unresolved. The CDR3 extends over 12 amino acids. Germline CDR1 and CDR2: MNHEY and SVGEGT. Trimming removed 5 bases at V and 5 bases at J, with 10 bases between. CDR3 nucleotide sequence: TGTGCCAGCAGTCCCCGTATTAACGAGCAGTACTTC. Protein sequence: CASSPRINEQYF.

V gene TRBV6-6 combines with J gene TRBJ2-2; D may be TRBD1 (5 bases). The CDR3 has 14 residues. Per the germline V gene, CDR1 is MNHNY and CDR2 is SVGAGI (reference sequence). V lost 4 bases to trimming and J lost 5 bases, with 11 bases between them. The CDR3 DNA reads as TGTGCCAGCAGTTGGGGCAGGTCTACCGGGGAGCTGTTTTTT. The encoded protein is CASSWGRSTGELFF.

The chain has TRBV5-1 and TRBJ1-5; TRBD1 might be the D (6 bases). CDR3 length equals 16 residues. The ends were cut back, 3 bases at V and 1 base at J, with 14 bases in the middle. Germline lookup yields CDR1 SGHRS and CDR2 YFSETQ. CDR3 nucleotide sequence: TGCGCCAGCAGCTATGGACAGCCGGGAAGCAATCAGCCCCAGCATTTT. Its protein is CASSYGQPGSNQPQHF.

This chain connects TRBV18 to TRBJ2-1, with D possibly TRBD2 on 5 matching bases. The germline gives CDR1 KGHSH, CDR2 LQKENI. The length of the CDR3 is 17 residues. The V and J ends lost 3 bases and 0 bases respectively, with 15 bases between them. CDR3 sequence (DNA): TGTGCCAGCTCACCCCTAGGTGGACGGGGCTCCTACAATGAGCAGTTCTTC. Its translation is CASSPLGGRGSYNEQFF.

V is TRBV27 and J is TRBJ1-5; unclear D gene. V was trimmed by 6 bases and J by 8 bases, leaving 14 bases between them. Germline CDR1 reads MNHEY; CDR2 reads SMNVEV (reference sequence). CDR3 length equals 13 residues. CDR3: CASSPILSEPQHF. The CDR3, as DNA: TGTGCCAGCAGCCCTATCCTGAGCGAGCCCCAGCATTTT.

The chain combines TRBV9 with TRBJ2-3; a weak D match, TRBD2 (7 bases). The germline gives CDR1 SGDLS, CDR2 YYNGEE. Trimming removed 10 bases at V and 1 base at J, with 31 bases between. The CDR3 has 19 residues. DNA of the CDR3: TGTGCCCTGCCGGGGCTGGCGGGGGCCCCGGGTGACCGCACAGATACGCAGTATTTT. It yields the protein CALPGLAGAPGDRTDTQYF.

There are a few counts of this clone. J is TRBJ2-5 and V is TRBV28, with D possibly being TRBD1 (6 bases). The CDR3 consists of 13 residues. Germline V gene lookup returns CDR1 MDHEN and CDR2 SYDVKM. V lost 7 bases, J lost 3 bases, and 12 bases lay in between. In nucleotides, the CDR3 is TGTGCCAGCACCCGTCGGGACAAAGAGACCCAGTACTTC. It yields the protein CASTRRDKETQYF.

The rearrangement uses TRBV5-1 and TRBJ1-1; possible D gene TRBD1, 6 bases. The CDR3 loop spans 14 amino acids. Germline CDR1 is SGHRS and CDR2 is YFSETQ. V gave up 0 bases and J gave up 6 bases, with 12 bases separating them. The CDR3 DNA reads TGCGCCAGCAGCTTGGAGTCCAGGGGAGCTGAAGCTTTCTTT. It translates to CASSLESRGAEAFF.

V usage is TRBV19 and J usage is TRBJ1-5; TRBD1 is a possible D gene (6 bases). Trimming took off 3 bases at V and 0 bases at J, with 15 bases between the two ends. Germline V lookup: CDR1 LNHDA, CDR2 SQIVND (reference sequence). CDR3 length equals 17 residues. The CDR3 is CASSMWGPLYSNQPQHF. The DNA for the CDR3 is TGTGCCAGTAGTATGTGGGGGCCTCTATATAGCAATCAGCCCCAGCATTTT. The complete variable domain, with remaining parts taken from reference TRBV19 and TRBJ1-5, reads DGGITQSPKYLFRKEGQNVTLSCEQNLNHDAMYWYRQDPGQGLRLIYYSQIVNDFQKGDIAEGYSVSREKKESFPLTVTSAQKNPTAFYLCASSMWGPLYSNQPQHFGDGTRLSIL.

The CDR3 protein is CASSGRQGATGELFF. The CDR3 DNA reads as TGTGCCAGCAGTGGGCGACAGGGGGCAACCGGGGAGCTGTTTTTT. The V and J genes are TRBV2 and TRBJ2-2; 10 bases line up with TRBD1. This CDR3 is built from 15 residues. Trimming took 4 bases from V and 5 from J; bases not matched to a gene: 4. Germline V gene data show CDR1 as SNHLY and CDR2 as FYNNEI.

The J gene is TRBJ2-7, the V gene TRBV5-4; TRBD1 aligns across 9 bases. The ends lost 4 bases at V and 2 bases at J; junction bases unmatched: 4. The germline V gene has CDR1 SGHNT and CDR2 YYREEE (reference sequence). The CDR3 loop spans 14 amino acids. In DNA, the CDR3 is TGTGCCAGCAGCCCAGGGACAGGGACCTACGAGCAGTACTTC. This codes for CASSPGTGTYEQYF. The variable domain in full, completed from reference TRBV5-4 and TRBJ2-7, reads ETGVTQSPTHLIKTRGQQVTLRCSSQSGHNTVSWYQQALGQGPQFIFQYYREEENGRGNFPPRFSGLQFPNYSSELNVNALELDDSALYLCASSPGTGTYEQYFGPGTRLTVT.

The rearrangement joins TRBV5-1 to TRBJ1-1; possible D gene TRBD1, 6 bases. V lost 1 base to trimming and J lost 7 bases, with 11 bases between them. The CDR3 contains 13 residues. The germline V gene encodes CDR1 SGHRS and CDR2 YFSETQ. DNA of the CDR3: TGCGCCAGCAGCTTGAAGTCGGACAGTGAAGCTTTCTTT. Residues: CASSLKSDSEAFF.

The chain employs TRBV6-2 or TRBV6-3 and TRBJ1-1, with D possibly matching TRBD1 (5 bases). CDR1 is MNHEY and CDR2 is SVGEGT in the germline V gene. With 6 bases removed from V and 5 bases from J, the gap between germline ends came to 19 bases. The CDR3 extends over 15 amino acids. This CDR3 reads CASSLLGQQGTEAFF. In DNA, the CDR3 is TGTGCCAGCAGCTTGCTGGGGCAACAAGGGACTGAAGCTTTCTTT.

V gene TRBV19 combines with J gene TRBJ2-1; 10 bases are shared with TRBD1. The CDR3 covers 14 residues. Per the germline V gene, CDR1 is LNHDA and CDR2 is SQIVND (reference sequence). V dropped 6 bases and J dropped 8; count of bases not matched to a gene: 7. The CDR3 loop is CASRIHGTGDEQFF. The CDR3 DNA follows: TGTGCCAGTAGAATCCACGGGACAGGGGATGAGCAGTTCTTC.

The genes are TRBV30 and TRBJ2-7; D call uncertain. The CDR3 totals 12 residues. Per the germline V gene, CDR1 is GTSNPN and CDR2 is SVGIG (reference sequence). Trimming left V 2 bases short and J 3 bases short, with 8 bases between. The CDR3 spells CAWSLYSYEQYF. The CDR3 nucleotides read TGTGCCTGGAGTCTCTACAGCTACGAGCAGTACTTC. The full variable domain, with the rest looked up from reference TRBV30 and TRBJ2-7, is SQTIHQWPATLVQPVGSPLSLECTVEGTSNPNLYWYRQAAGRGLQLLFYSVGIGQISSEVPQNLSASRPQDRQFILSSKKLLLSDSGFYLCAWSLYSYEQYFGPGTRLTVT.

The chain couples TRBV30 to TRBJ2-1; D remains unclear. The V end was cut by 2 bases, the J end by 3 bases, with 5 bases between. Looked up from germline, CDR1 is GTSNPN and CDR2 is SVGIG (reference sequence). CDR3 length equals 12 residues. CDR3 in DNA: TGTGCCTGGAGTCCCATCTACAATGAGCAGTTCTTC. Translating it yields CAWSPIYNEQFF.

The chain recombines TRBV14 with TRBJ2-1; TRBD2 aligns across 8 bases. V was pared by 3 bases and J by 0 bases, with 1 base of the junction left unmatched. The V gene's germline CDR1 is SGHDN and CDR2 FVKESK. The CDR3 is made up of 15 amino acids. The CDR3 DNA reads TGTGCCAGCAGCCAGAGCGGGAGCTCCTACAATGAGCAGTTCTTC. Protein product: CASSQSGSSYNEQFF. The entire variable domain, with the rest obtained from reference TRBV14 and TRBJ2-1, is as follows: EAGVTQFPSHSVIEKGQTVTLRCDPISGHDNLYWYRRVMGKEIKFLLHFVKESKQDESGMPNNRFLAERTGGTYSTLKVQPAELEDSGVYFCASSQSGSSYNEQFFGPGTRLTVL.

The sample holds one count of this clone. J is TRBJ2-5 and V is TRBV28; 10 nucleotides line up with TRBD1. This CDR3 has 15 amino acids. CDR1 MDHEN and CDR2 SYDVKM come from the germline V gene. Trimming took 3 bases from V and 5 from J; bases not matched to a gene: 6. The CDR3 sequence: CASSFLTGGGETQYF. For the CDR3, the DNA is TGTGCCAGCAGTTTCCTGACAGGGGGCGGGGAGACCCAGTACTTC.

V gene TRBV5-6 combines with J gene TRBJ2-7; D call uncertain. CDR3 size: 12 residues. V lost 2 bases and J 5 bases, leaving 8 bases between the germline ends. Germline V gene lookup returns CDR1 SGHDT and CDR2 YYEEEE. The CDR3 DNA reads TGTGCCAGCAGCTTAATAATCCACGAGCAGTACTTC. Encoded protein: CASSLIIHEQYF.

The chain carries TRBV7-3 and TRBJ2-7, with D possibly matching TRBD2 (6 bases). V lost 4 bases, J lost 3 bases, and 10 bases lay in between. The CDR3 is 13 residues long. Germline-derived CDR1 and CDR2 are SGHTA and FQGTGA. In DNA, the CDR3 is TGTGCCAGCAGCTCCGAGGAGGGCTACGAGCAGTACTTC. This encodes CASSSEEGYEQYF.

This chain links TRBV7-8 with TRBJ1-2; a possible D gene is TRBD1 (5 bases). The CDR3 runs to 13 residues. V lost 5 bases and J 4 bases, leaving 11 bases between the germline ends. CDR1 and CDR2 (germline): SGHVS, FQNEAQ. The CDR3 is CASSPRDFYGYTF. The CDR3 DNA is TGTGCCAGCAGCCCCCGGGACTTCTATGGCTACACCTTC.

V is TRBV6-5 and J is TRBJ2-3; tentative D call: TRBD2 (7 bases). CDR1 and CDR2 (germline): MNHEY, SVGAGI. Trimming cost V 2 bases and J 5 bases, with 14 bases left between them. The CDR3 runs to 15 residues. The CDR3 here is CASSYVGGRVDTQYF. DNA of the CDR3: TGTGCCAGCAGTTACGTGGGGGGGCGGGTAGATACGCAGTATTTT.